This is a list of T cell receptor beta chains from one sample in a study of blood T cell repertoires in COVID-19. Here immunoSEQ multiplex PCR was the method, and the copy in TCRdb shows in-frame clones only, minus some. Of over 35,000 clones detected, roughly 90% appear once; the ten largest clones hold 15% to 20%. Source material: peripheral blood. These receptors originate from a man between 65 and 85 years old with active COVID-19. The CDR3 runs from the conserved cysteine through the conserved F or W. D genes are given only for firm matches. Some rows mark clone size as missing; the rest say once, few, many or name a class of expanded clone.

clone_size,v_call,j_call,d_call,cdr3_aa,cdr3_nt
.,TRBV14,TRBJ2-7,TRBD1,CASSPDRGPYEQYF,TGTGCCAGCAGCCCAGACAGGGGACCCTACGAGCAGTACTTC
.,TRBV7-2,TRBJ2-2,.,CASSPSGTGELFF,TGTGCCAGCAGCCCTTCGGGAACCGGGGAGCTGTTTTTT
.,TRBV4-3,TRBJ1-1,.,CASSQEDRMNTEAFF,TGCGCCAGCAGCCAAGAGGACAGAATGAACACTGAAGCTTTCTTT
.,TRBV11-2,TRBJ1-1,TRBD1,CASSTGQGAGTEAFF,TGTGCCAGCAGCACAGGACAGGGGGCTGGCACTGAAGCTTTCTTT
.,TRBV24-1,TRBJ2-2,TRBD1,CATSPSTGGTGELFF,TGTGCCACCAGTCCCTCGACAGGGGGGACCGGGGAGCTGTTTTTT
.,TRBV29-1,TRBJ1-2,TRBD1,CSVQAVGTGNGYTF,TGCAGCGTCCAGGCTGTAGGGACAGGGAACGGCTACACCTTC
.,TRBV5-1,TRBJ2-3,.,CASSLDGGRGWTDTQYF,TGCGCCAGCAGCTTGGATGGCGGGCGCGGGTGGACAGATACGCAGTATTTT
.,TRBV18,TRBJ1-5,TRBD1,CASSPPGLGQGYSNQPQHF,TGTGCCAGCTCACCACCGGGACTGGGACAGGGCTATAGCAATCAGCCCCAGCATTTT
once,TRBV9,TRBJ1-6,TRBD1,CASSVGQGIGSYNSPLHF,TGTGCCAGCAGCGTAGGACAGGGAATTGGCTCCTATAATTCACCCCTCCACTTT
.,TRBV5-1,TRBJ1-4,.,CASTRGNNEKLFF,TGCGCCAGCACCAGGGGTAATAATGAAAAACTGTTTTTT
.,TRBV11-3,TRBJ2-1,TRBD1,CASSSGQGSNEQFF,TGTGCCAGCAGCTCAGGACAGGGCAGCAATGAGCAGTTCTTC
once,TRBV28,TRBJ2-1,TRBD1,CASSSGQGSEQFF,TGTGCCAGCAGTTCGGGACAGGGAAGCGAGCAGTTCTTC
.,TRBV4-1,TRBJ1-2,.,CASSQDLVGDGSGYTF,TGCGCCAGCAGCCAAGATCTCGTCGGGGATGGGTCTGGCTACACCTTC
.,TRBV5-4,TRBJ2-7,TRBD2,CASSLGTGGSYEQYF,TGTGCCAGCAGCTTGGGCACGGGAGGGTCCTACGAGCAGTACTTC
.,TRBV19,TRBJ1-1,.,CASRLPSGSMNTEAFF,TGTGCCAGTAGACTCCCTTCTGGGAGCATGAACACTGAAGCTTTCTTT